This T cell receptor beta chain was identified during a study of blood T cell repertoires in COVID-19. On the study more broadly: PBMCs, B-cell-depleted T cells, or T cells provided the cDNA or gDNA that made up the material.

Only one count was recorded for this clone. The CDR3 is 15 amino acids. V dropped 5 bases and J dropped 6 bases, with 19 bases sitting between them. Looked up from germline, CDR1 is SSHAT and CDR2 is FNYEAQ (reference sequence). The method was immunoSEQ multiplex PCR; TCRdb's version includes in-frame clones alone and lacks a portion of them. The repertoire holds fewer than 350,000 clones, with more than 75% as singletons. This chain joins TRBV7-7 and TRBJ2-5, with D possibly TRBD2 on 6 matching bases. This receptor was obtained from a woman in her forties with acute COVID-19. Sequenced input: PBMCs or T cells enriched from blood (not recorded which). In DNA form, the CDR3 reads TGTGCCAGCAGCCCAGGAGGGGCAGGGTCGAAGACCCAGTACTTC. Translated, it gives CASSPGGAGSKTQYF.